Following are 32 T cell receptor beta chains from one sample sequenced in a study of T cell responses to AZD1222 COVID-19 vaccine. Clones were read by immunoSEQ multiplex PCR, and TCRdb kept only the in-frame ones, dropping some. Counted here are 200,000 or so clones, about 89% occurring once; the ten biggest clones make up 2.5% to 3%. The sample in question was peripheral blood, obtained on day 0 of MenACWY control vaccination. The receptor source for this set is an adult in good health.

The CDR3 reads CASSPGDRSPLHF. As DNA, the CDR3 is TGTGCCAGCAGCCCCGGTGACAGATCACCCCTCCACTTT. The V gene is TRBV7-9, the J gene TRBJ1-6, with D possibly TRBD1 on 5 matching bases. Germline values: CDR1 SEHNR, CDR2 FQNEAQ (reference sequence). V was cut by 5 bases and J by 10 bases, with 12 bases left in between. The CDR3 is 13 residues long. The full variable domain, in which reference TRBV7-9 and TRBJ1-6 provide the parts outside the CDR3, is DTGVSQNPRHKITKRGQNVTFRCDPISEHNRLYWYRQTLGQGPEFLTYFQNEAQLEKSRLLSDRFSAERPKGSFSTLEIQRTEQGDSAMYLCASSPGDRSPLHFGNGTRLTVT.

Only one count was recorded for this clone. A junction end diverges from the germline sequence, so it may reflect a read error. This chain links TRBV5-5 with TRBJ2-7; a weak D match, TRBD1 (5 bases). Germline V lookup: CDR1 SGHKS, CDR2 YYEKEE (reference sequence). This CDR3 contains 16 residues. For the CDR3, the DNA is TGTGCCAGCAACTTGGATTGGGGCTCTGCCGTCTACGAGCAGTACTTC. Translation gives CASNLDWGSAVYEQYF.

This rearrangement joins TRBV30 to TRBJ2-2; D is unresolved. The germline V gene encodes CDR1 GTSNPN and CDR2 SVGIG (reference sequence). Between the trimmed V and J ends, which lost 4 bases and 3 bases, there was a span of 18 bases. The CDR3 length is 16 residues. CDR3 region: CAWNPFRTLDTGELFF. The CDR3 nucleotides are TGTGCCTGGAATCCCTTCCGGACCTTAGACACCGGGGAGCTGTTTTTT.

This chain links TRBV7-8 with TRBJ1-2; D not certain. Germline CDR1 and CDR2: SGHVS and FQNEAQ. CDR3 length equals 13 residues. Trimming took off 1 base at V and 4 bases at J, with 7 bases between the two ends. CDR3 DNA: TGTGCCAGCAGCTTAGGAGACGCCTATGGCTACACCTTC. It specifies CASSLGDAYGYTF. Looking up the rest from reference TRBV7-8 and TRBJ1-2 gives the full variable domain: GAGVSQSPRYKVAKRGQDVALRCDPISGHVSLFWYQQALGQGPEFLTYFQNEAQLDKSGLPSDRFFAERPEGSVSTLKIQRTQQEDSAVYLCASSLGDAYGYTFGSGTRLTVV.

This chain joins TRBV3-1 (or the pseudogene TRBV3-2) and TRBJ1-2; D is unresolved. This CDR3 has 14 amino acids. Trimming removed 4 bases at V and 2 bases at J, with 11 bases between. Germline CDR1 is LGHDT and CDR2 is YNNKEL (reference sequence). This CDR3 is CASSPAMGNYGYTF. The CDR3 DNA reads TGTGCCAGCAGCCCCGCCATGGGGAACTATGGCTACACCTTC.

The chain is built from TRBV6-5 and TRBJ2-2, with D perhaps matching TRBD1 (5 bases). V was cut by 0 bases and J by 3 bases, with 11 bases left in between. Germline V gene sequence: CDR1 MNHEY, CDR2 SVGAGI. The CDR3 length is 16 residues. CDR3 sequence reads: CASSYSQGGDTGELFF. For the CDR3, the DNA is TGTGCCAGCAGTTACTCCCAGGGTGGAGACACCGGGGAGCTGTTTTTT.

The V call is TRBV19, the J call TRBJ2-7, with 8 bases identical to TRBD1. Germline V CDR1 and CDR2: LNHDA, SQIVND (reference sequence). The V segment lost 6 bases and the J segment 3 bases; nucleotides outside the gene matches: 7. This CDR3 has 14 residues. The CDR3 spells CASSRTGSGYEQYF. The CDR3 region has the DNA TGTGCCAGTAGCAGGACAGGGTCGGGCTACGAGCAGTACTTC.

The rearrangement links TRBV6-1 to TRBJ2-7; 12 bases are a match to TRBD2. CDR3 length: 16 amino acids. The trim removed 0 bases at V and 6 bases at J, leaving 6 bases unmatched. Germline CDR1 MNHNS, CDR2 SASEGT. In nucleotides, the CDR3 is TGTGCCAGCAGTGAAGCCCTAGCGGGAGGGTTCGGCGAGCAGTACTTC. It is translated as CASSEALAGGFGEQYF.

The chain recombines TRBV5-1 with TRBJ1-2; D unresolved. V was clipped by 1 base and J by 7 bases, with 14 bases between them. This CDR3 comprises 14 residues. The germline V gene has CDR1 SGHRS and CDR2 YFSETQ. CDR3 region: CASSLSSGNAGYTF. Here the CDR3 DNA reads TGCGCCAGCAGCTTGTCGTCCGGGAATGCTGGCTACACCTTC.

This chain connects TRBV30 to TRBJ1-2; the D gene is possibly TRBD1 (5 bases). Germline V gene sequence: CDR1 GTSNPN, CDR2 SVGIG (reference sequence). V lost 0 bases and J 4 bases, leaving 15 bases between the germline ends. This CDR3 has 15 residues. CDR3 in amino acids: CAWSVPGRVGYGYTF. The CDR3 DNA reads as TGTGCCTGGAGTGTACCCGGCAGGGTGGGCTATGGCTACACCTTC.

This clone was seen only once. The V call is TRBV5-1, the J call TRBJ1-6, with 8 bases matching TRBD1. The germline V gene has CDR1 SGHRS and CDR2 YFSETQ. This CDR3 region has 14 residues. V dropped 3 bases and J dropped 7; count of bases not matched to a gene: 3. The chain's CDR3 is CASSSDRENSPLHF. The CDR3 DNA is TGCGCCAGCAGCTCGGACAGGGAAAATTCACCCCTCCACTTT.

This chain connects TRBV10-2 to TRBJ2-7; a possible D gene is TRBD1 (5 bases). The CDR3 runs 12 residues. Trimming removed 9 bases from V and 0 bases from J, with 9 bases in between. Germline V gene sequence: CDR1 WSHSY, CDR2 SAAADI. This CDR3 reads CASRTLSYEQYF. The CDR3 DNA reads as TGCGCCAGTAGGACACTCTCCTACGAGCAGTACTTC.

This sequence joins TRBV20-1 and TRBJ2-7; the D gene could be TRBD1 or TRBD2 (5 bases each). In germline, CDR1 is DFQATT, CDR2 SNEGSKA (reference sequence). CDR3 length: 14 amino acids. Trimming shortened V by 3 bases and J by 2 bases, and 14 bases separated the two germline ends. The chain's CDR3 is CSASLSQGAYEQYF. CDR3 sequence (DNA): TGCAGTGCTAGTTTGAGCCAGGGAGCCTACGAGCAGTACTTC.

V is TRBV28 and J is TRBJ2-1, with TRBD1 identical over 8 bases. Germline CDR1 MDHEN, CDR2 SYDVKM. Trimming took 5 bases from V and 1 from J; bases not matched to a gene: 4. The CDR3 is 15 amino acids. For the CDR3, the DNA is TGTGCCAGCAGTAGAGGACAGGGATCCTACAATGAGCAGTTCTTC. Its protein product is CASSRGQGSYNEQFF.

The chain couples TRBV5-6 to TRBJ1-5; 10 nucleotides line up with TRBD1. CDR3 length equals 17 residues. Germline CDR1 SGHDT, CDR2 YYEEEE. Losses at the gene ends were 4 bases for V and 2 bases for J; bases not matched to a gene: 9. CDR3: CASSKGQGMVGNQPQHF. The CDR3 DNA reads TGTGCCAGCAGCAAGGGACAGGGGATGGTAGGCAATCAGCCCCAGCATTTT.

This chain links TRBV3-1 (or the pseudogene TRBV3-2) with TRBJ2-7; D remains ambiguous. V was shortened by 5 bases and J by 2 bases, with 13 bases between the two germline ends. Germline V gives CDR1 LGHDT, CDR2 YNNKEL (reference sequence). The CDR3 runs to 14 residues. The DNA for the CDR3 is TGTGCCAGCAGCTTGACTCAGAAACCCTACGAGCAGTACTTC. Its protein is CASSLTQKPYEQYF.

This clone was seen a handful of times. The gene calls are TRBV9 and TRBJ2-3; the D gene is possibly TRBD2 (7 bases). Germline V CDR1 and CDR2: SGDLS, YYNGEE. The length of the CDR3 is 14 residues. V lost 2 bases, J lost 6 bases, and 13 bases lay in between. In DNA, the CDR3 is TGTGCCAGCAGCGTCCGGGGGGCCCTCGATACGCAGTATTTT. This translates into CASSVRGALDTQYF.

The genes are TRBV21-1 and TRBJ1-5; the table assigns TRBD1, which was not confirmed against the DNA. TRBV21-1 is tagged as a pseudogene. CDR3 length equals 17 residues. DNA for the CDR3: TGTGCCAGCAGCAGCAGCTCTGGTAGGACAGGGAATCAGCCCCAGCATTTT. This gives the protein CASSSSSGRTGNQPQHF.

The CDR3 is CASKGRANYGYTF. CDR3 coding DNA: TGTGCCAGCAAGGGGCGAGCTAACTATGGCTACACCTTC. The rearrangement uses TRBV2 and TRBJ1-2, with D possibly being TRBD1 (5 bases). The CDR3 has 13 amino acids. V lost 7 bases to trimming and J lost 0 bases, with 9 bases between them. Germline CDR1 is SNHLY and CDR2 is FYNNEI.

To note about this clone: The same CDR3 is also encoded by other DNA sequences in this sample. The chain couples TRBV27 to TRBJ1-1; D remains ambiguous. This CDR3 has 14 amino acids. V was shortened by 2 bases and J by 1 base, with 8 bases between the two germline ends. Germline loops: CDR1 MNHEY, CDR2 SMNVEV (reference sequence). The CDR3 reads CASSLGVWNTEAFF. The CDR3, as DNA: TGTGCCAGCAGTTTAGGAGTGTGGAACACTGAAGCTTTCTTT.

This rearrangement joins TRBV7-2 to TRBJ2-5; D ambiguous. Per the germline V gene, CDR1 is SGHTA and CDR2 is FQGNSA. Trimming removed 3 bases at V and 2 bases at J, with 7 bases between. The length of the CDR3 is 13 residues. CDR3 bases: TGTGCCAGCAGCTTCTCGCGGCAAGAGACCCAGTACTTC. Amino acids: CASSFSRQETQYF. The entire variable domain, with the rest obtained from reference TRBV7-2 and TRBJ2-5, is as follows: GAGVSQSPSNKVTEKGKDVELRCDPISGHTALYWYRQSLGQGLEFLIYFQGNSAPDKSGLPSDRFSAERTGGSVSTLTIQRTQQEDSAVYLCASSFSRQETQYFGPGTRLLVL.

There are a few counts of this clone. The chain employs TRBV7-8 and TRBJ1-4, with D tentatively TRBD1 (5 bases). From germline, CDR1 is SGHVS and CDR2 FQNEAQ. Trimming removed 1 base at V and 7 bases at J, with 10 bases between. The CDR3 spans 14 residues. DNA of the CDR3: TGTGCCAGCAGCTTAGGGGGCGGTGCTGAAAAACTGTTTTTT. Amino acids: CASSLGGGAEKLFF.

CDR3 bases: TGTGCCAGCAGCCCCTTAGCGGGAGGGCCAGTACGTGAGCAGTACTTC. As protein: CASSPLAGGPVREQYF. The chain combines TRBV5-4 with TRBJ2-7, with 11 nucleotides matching TRBD2. CDR1 and CDR2 (germline): SGHNT, YYREEE (reference sequence). This CDR3 has 16 amino acids. V lost 4 bases to trimming and J lost 7 bases; unmatched junction nucleotides: 13.

The rearrangement links TRBV7-6 to TRBJ2-7; 8 bases fit TRBD1. The V segment lost 5 bases and the J segment 0 bases; nucleotides outside the gene matches: 6. The CDR3 has 15 amino acids. CDR1 SGHVS and CDR2 FNYEAQ come from the germline V gene. The CDR3 region has the DNA TGTGCCAGCAGCCCAGGACAGGGTACCTCCTACGAGCAGTACTTC. Its protein is CASSPGQGTSYEQYF.

This rearrangement joins TRBV7-3 to TRBJ2-3; D uncertain. The CDR3 has 13 amino acids. Germline CDR1 SGHTA, CDR2 FQGTGA. The V end lost 5 bases, the J end lost 0 bases, and 6 bases lay between the germline ends. The CDR3 DNA follows: TGTGCCAGCAGCCCTGGGAGCACAGATACGCAGTATTTT. Protein product: CASSPGSTDTQYF.

The V gene is TRBV19, the J gene TRBJ2-3, with 12 positions matching TRBD2. With V trimmed by 5 bases and J by 0 bases, 6 bases remained unmatched. Germline loops: CDR1 LNHDA, CDR2 SQIVND (reference sequence). This CDR3 is 17 amino acids long. The CDR3 loop reads CASSLRTSGVSTDTQYF. CDR3 nucleotides: TGTGCCAGTAGTTTGCGGACTAGCGGGGTTAGCACAGATACGCAGTATTTT. Combining the CDR3 with reference TRBV19 and TRBJ2-3 gives the whole variable domain DGGITQSPKYLFRKEGQNVTLSCEQNLNHDAMYWYRQDPGQGLRLIYYSQIVNDFQKGDIAEGYSVSREKKESFPLTVTSAQKNPTAFYLCASSLRTSGVSTDTQYFGPGTRLTVL.

The chain couples TRBV12-2 to TRBJ2-2. TRBV12-2 is annotated as a pseudogene. The CDR3 consists of 16 residues. This CDR3 reads CASRSQESCSTGELFF. CDR3 bases: TGTGCAAGTCGCTCGCAGGAGAGTTGCTCCACCGGGGAGCTGTTTTTT.

The rearrangement uses TRBV10-3 and TRBJ2-7; 9 bases are shared with TRBD1. The ends lost 6 bases at V and 3 bases at J; junction bases unmatched: 9. Germline values: CDR1 ENHRY, CDR2 SYGVKD. This CDR3 is 15 amino acids long. The CDR3 spells CAIRQPGTGYYEQYF. Written as DNA, the CDR3 is TGTGCCATCAGACAACCCGGGACAGGGTACTACGAGCAGTACTTC.

The chain couples TRBV28 to TRBJ1-1; 8 bases match TRBD1. This CDR3 is built from 17 residues. The germline CDR1 and CDR2 sequences are MDHEN and SYDVKM. V was clipped by 4 bases and J by 4 bases; unmatched bases: 14. DNA of the CDR3: TGTGCCAGCAGTTCGCCGAGGAAACAGGGGGGCTCCACTGAAGCTTTCTTT. Protein product: CASSSPRKQGGSTEAFF.

The chain uses TRBV19 and TRBJ1-6; 7 positions agree with TRBD1. CDR1 is LNHDA and CDR2 is SQIVND in the germline V gene (reference sequence). V was clipped by 9 bases and J by 6 bases; unmatched bases: 11. The length of the CDR3 is 15 residues. As DNA, the CDR3 is TGTGCCAGCAGTCCCTGGACAGGTCTTAATTCACCCCTCCACTTT. Its protein product is CASSPWTGLNSPLHF.

The chain has TRBV7-2 and TRBJ2-1; 11 positions match TRBD2. V shed 1 base and J 4 bases; nucleotides not matched to a gene: 3. Looked up from germline, CDR1 is SGHTA and CDR2 is FQGNSA. The CDR3 runs to 16 residues. This CDR3 reads CASSLGPSGGYNEQFF. The CDR3, as DNA: TGTGCCAGCAGCTTAGGTCCTAGCGGGGGGTACAATGAGCAGTTCTTC.

The chain links TRBV3-1 (or the pseudogene TRBV3-2) to TRBJ2-5, with D possibly being TRBD2 (5 bases). Germline V lookup: CDR1 LGHDT, CDR2 YNNKEL (reference sequence). V was shortened by 10 bases and J by 2 bases, with 17 bases between the two germline ends. CDR3 length: 14 residues. The CDR3 region is CAIAAEERQETQYF. The CDR3 bases are TGTGCCATCGCCGCGGAGGAACGGCAAGAGACCCAGTACTTC.